One and the same sample provided the 26 T cell receptor beta chains below, sequenced in a study of cytomegalovirus exposure and HLA in healthy donors. The PCR employed 60 Vbeta primers together with 13 Jbeta primers. Generated by immunoSEQ multiplex PCR, the TCRdb table keeps only in-frame clones and is missing some. The repertoire holds approximately 110,000 clones, with 70% to 80% as singletons. The source material was PBMCs. The receptor source for this set is a man in his fifties or sixties in good health and CMV-seronegative.

This chain connects TRBV13 to TRBJ2-5; 12 nucleotides match TRBD2. Germline CDR1 and CDR2: PRHDT and FYEKMQ (reference sequence). Trimming cost V 5 bases and J 0 bases; bases outside gene matches: 7. This CDR3 is 17 amino acids long. CDR3 loop: CASSTRTSGAYQETQYF. CDR3 bases: TGTGCCAGCAGCACGCGGACTAGCGGGGCGTACCAAGAGACCCAGTACTTC.

The chain has TRBV19 and TRBJ1-1; no definite D call. Per the germline V gene, CDR1 is LNHDA and CDR2 is SQIVND (reference sequence). The V end lost 4 bases, the J end lost 3 bases, and 12 bases lay between the germline ends. This CDR3 region has 14 residues. The CDR3 DNA sequence: TGTGCCAGTAGTAGAGGCAATCTCCACACTGAAGCTTTCTTT. As protein: CASSRGNLHTEAFF.

The chain recombines TRBV16 with TRBJ1-5; D remains ambiguous. This CDR3 is built from 12 residues. The V end lost 8 bases, the J end lost 5 bases, and 10 bases lay between the germline ends. The germline gives CDR1 KGHSY, CDR2 FQNENV. The CDR3 DNA reads as TGTGCCAGCGGGCAGTCCGATCAGCCCCAGCATTTT. This gives the protein CASGQSDQPQHF. Combining the CDR3 with reference TRBV16 and TRBJ1-5 gives the whole variable domain GEEVAQTPKHLVRGEGQKAKLYCAPIKGHSYVFWYQQVLKNEFKFLISFQNENVFDETGMPKERFSAKCLPNSPCSLEIQATKLEDSAVYFCASGQSDQPQHFGDGTRLSIL.

The chain has TRBV11-2 and TRBJ1-3, with D uncertain. The CDR3 sequence is 14 residues long. The V end was cut by 5 bases, the J end by 0 bases, with 8 bases between. Germline CDR1 and CDR2: SGHAT and FQNNGV. The CDR3 spells CASSPPGSGNTIYF. The CDR3 nucleotides read TGTGCCAGCAGCCCCCCAGGCTCTGGAAACACCATATATTTT.

The chain has TRBV18 and TRBJ2-3, with D maybe TRBD1 (5 bases). In germline, CDR1 is KGHSH, CDR2 LQKENI. The CDR3 totals 14 residues. V lost 0 bases, J lost 5 bases, and 9 bases lay in between. For the CDR3, the DNA is TGTGCCAGCTCACCACCGGCTCAGGGAGATACGCAGTATTTT. It yields the protein CASSPPAQGDTQYF.

The V and J genes are TRBV7-2 and TRBJ2-7; 11 bases are a match to TRBD1. V trimming: 5 bases; J trimming: 3 bases; junction bases outside the gene matches: 6. The CDR3 is 15 amino acids. In germline, CDR1 is SGHTA, CDR2 FQGNSA. The CDR3 is CASSLGQGAFYEQYF. The CDR3 region has the DNA TGTGCCAGCAGCCTCGGACAGGGGGCGTTCTACGAGCAGTACTTC.

V usage is TRBV10-1 and J usage is TRBJ2-3; a possible D gene is TRBD1 (5 bases). The CDR3 covers 14 residues. Trimming cost V 8 bases and J 4 bases, with 16 bases left between them. CDR1 and CDR2 from the germline V gene are WNHNN and SYGVQD (reference sequence). The CDR3 loop reads CASPKGPHADTQYF. The CDR3 DNA sequence: TGCGCCAGCCCAAAGGGGCCGCACGCAGATACGCAGTATTTT.

The chain links TRBV7-2 to TRBJ1-2, with D possibly matching TRBD1 (5 bases). V was shortened by 4 bases and J by 3 bases, with 12 bases between the two germline ends. The CDR3 is made up of 14 amino acids. Germline V gene sequence: CDR1 SGHTA, CDR2 FQGNSA. The CDR3 reads CASSSGGDDYGYTF. CDR3 DNA sequence: TGTGCCAGCAGCTCGGGGGGGGATGACTATGGCTACACCTTC.

The genes are TRBV5-1 and TRBJ1-4; 8 bases line up with TRBD1. The V gene's germline CDR1 is SGHRS and CDR2 YFSETQ. The CDR3 runs to 14 residues. V trimming: 4 bases; J trimming: 1 base; junction bases outside the gene matches: 0. Here the CDR3 reads CASSGQGTNEKLFF. In DNA, the CDR3 is TGCGCCAGCAGCGGACAGGGAACTAATGAAAAACTGTTTTTT.

V gene TRBV2 combines with J gene TRBJ1-1, with D perhaps matching TRBD1 (6 bases). The CDR3 runs to 12 residues. Germline V gives CDR1 SNHLY, CDR2 FYNNEI. Trimming took off 7 bases at V and 6 bases at J, with 12 bases between the two ends. The CDR3: CASTEGVAEAFF. The CDR3 region has the DNA TGTGCCAGCACCGAGGGGGTGGCTGAAGCTTTCTTT. The variable domain in full, completed from reference TRBV2 and TRBJ1-1, reads EPEVTQTPSHQVTQMGQEVILRCVPISNHLYFYWYRQILGQKVEFLVSFYNNEISEKSEIFDDQFSVERPDGSNFTLKIRSTKLEDSAMYFCASTEGVAEAFFGQGTRLTVV.

This clone came up once. V gene TRBV4-1 combines with J gene TRBJ1-2; D is ambiguous. V was pared by 0 bases and J by 8 bases, with 19 bases between. Looked up from germline, CDR1 is MGHRA and CDR2 is YSYEKL. CDR3 length equals 16 residues. The CDR3 spells CASSQEGGLAGRGYTF. The CDR3 DNA reads TGCGCCAGCAGCCAAGAGGGAGGCCTAGCGGGCCGGGGCTACACCTTC.

The chain couples TRBV18 to TRBJ1-1; 11 bases agree with TRBD1. Trimming cost V 2 bases and J 4 bases; bases outside gene matches: 6. The CDR3 is made up of 16 amino acids. Germline CDR1 and CDR2: KGHSH and LQKENI. CDR3 region: CASSPEWDRGFTEAFF. The CDR3 DNA reads TGTGCCAGCTCACCAGAGTGGGACAGGGGGTTCACTGAAGCTTTCTTT.

This clone has more than one count but fewer than ten. V is TRBV5-1 and J is TRBJ2-3, with D possibly TRBD2 on 6 matching bases. V lost 2 bases, J lost 0 bases, and 10 bases lay in between. Germline CDR1 reads SGHRS; CDR2 reads YFSETQ. The CDR3 is made up of 15 amino acids. The CDR3 protein is CASSFGGISTDTQYF. For the CDR3, the DNA is TGCGCCAGCAGCTTTGGGGGGATCAGCACAGATACGCAGTATTTT.

This sequence joins TRBV9 and TRBJ1-4, with D perhaps matching TRBD1 (6 bases). Germline V gene sequence: CDR1 SGDLS, CDR2 YYNGEE. CDR3 size: 14 residues. Trimming took 4 bases from V and 6 from J, leaving 13 bases between them. The CDR3 DNA sequence: TGTGCCAGCAGCTTTGGACAGTTTGATGAAAAACTGTTTTTT. Protein: CASSFGQFDEKLFF.

On this clone: An end of the junction does not agree with germline; a read error may underlie this. The chain couples TRBV6-5 to TRBJ2-1, with D unclear. Germline CDR1 and CDR2: MNHEY and SVGAGI. CDR3 length: 12 residues. The CDR3 DNA reads as TGTGCCAGCAGTTACACCCACAACGAGCAGTTCTTC. Protein product: CASSYTHNEQFF.

V is TRBV4-1 and J is TRBJ1-1, with D tentatively TRBD1 (5 bases). Germline CDR1 is MGHRA and CDR2 is YSYEKL. This CDR3 is 17 amino acids long. V lost 4 bases to trimming and J lost 0 bases, with 18 bases between them. CDR3 sequence: CASSLFRQTDLNTEAFF. The CDR3 DNA sequence: TGCGCCAGCAGCCTCTTCCGGCAGACAGATCTGAACACTGAAGCTTTCTTT.

This clone has only a few counts. The rearrangement links TRBV7-9 to TRBJ2-7, with D possibly matching TRBD2 (5 bases). This CDR3 is built from 14 residues. V was pared by 5 bases and J by 3 bases, with 14 bases between. The V gene's germline CDR1 is SEHNR and CDR2 FQNEAQ (reference sequence). The CDR3 reads CASSPSGTFYEQYF. The CDR3 DNA reads as TGTGCCAGCAGCCCCTCGGGAACATTCTACGAGCAGTACTTC.

This clone was recorded a few times. The V call is TRBV9, the J call TRBJ2-4; 12 bases agree with TRBD2. Germline CDR1 SGDLS, CDR2 YYNGEE. CDR3 length: 18 residues. Trimming took 0 bases from V and 6 from J; bases not matched to a gene: 10. The CDR3 DNA reads as TGTGCCAGCAGCGTAGGGCTAGCGGGGGGGCCGATCGGAAACATTCAGTACTTC. Protein: CASSVGLAGGPIGNIQYF.

The chain recombines TRBV5-1 with TRBJ2-5, with D maybe TRBD2 (5 bases). Germline V gene lookup returns CDR1 SGHRS and CDR2 YFSETQ. V lost 3 bases and J lost 5, with 14 bases in between. CDR3 length: 14 amino acids. The CDR3 DNA follows: TGCGCCAGCAGCTCGGACCCGGGGTCGGAGACCCAGTACTTC. Protein sequence: CASSSDPGSETQYF.

This chain links TRBV28 with TRBJ1-5; 7 bases are a match to TRBD1. The CDR3 is made up of 15 amino acids. Per germline, CDR1 MDHEN and CDR2 SYDVKM. After removal of 6 bases from V and 3 bases from J, the junction contained 8 bases not matched to a gene. This CDR3 reads CASSGPGQNNQPQHF. Here the CDR3 DNA reads TGTGCCAGCAGCGGGCCGGGACAGAACAATCAGCCCCAGCATTTT.

The sample holds one count of this clone. The chain carries TRBV2 and TRBJ1-5; 11 nucleotides line up with TRBD1. CDR3 length: 14 residues. Losses at the gene ends were 6 bases for V and 6 bases for J; bases not matched to a gene: 4. Germline V gives CDR1 SNHLY, CDR2 FYNNEI. Here the CDR3 DNA reads TGTGCCAGCAGGGGGACAGGGGGGGGTCAGCCCCAGCATTTT. Translation gives CASRGTGGGQPQHF. Full variable domain (remainder filled in from reference TRBV2 and TRBJ1-5): EPEVTQTPSHQVTQMGQEVILRCVPISNHLYFYWYRQILGQKVEFLVSFYNNEISEKSEIFDDQFSVERPDGSNFTLKIRSTKLEDSAMYFCASRGTGGGQPQHFGDGTRLSIL.

The V call is TRBV5-4, the J call TRBJ1-2; D remains ambiguous. V lost 0 bases, J lost 11 bases, and 11 bases lay in between. The CDR3 sequence is 12 residues long. The germline gives CDR1 SGHNT, CDR2 YYREEE (reference sequence). CDR3 nucleotides: TGTGCCAGCAGCTTGGTGTCGGCTAGATACACCTTC. The encoded protein is CASSLVSARYTF. The variable domain in full, with the rest retrieved from reference TRBV5-4 and TRBJ1-2, is ETGVTQSPTHLIKTRGQQVTLRCSSQSGHNTVSWYQQALGQGPQFIFQYYREEENGRGNFPPRFSGLQFPNYSSELNVNALELDDSALYLCASSLVSARYTFGSGTRLTVV.

Points on this clone: Other nucleotide sequences from this sample produce the same CDR3. This chain connects TRBV18 to TRBJ1-5, with D possibly being TRBD1 (5 bases). The CDR3 is made up of 14 amino acids. Germline V lookup: CDR1 KGHSH, CDR2 LQKENI. The ends were cut back, 4 bases at V and 0 bases at J, with 7 bases in the middle. The chain's CDR3 is CASSQGISNQPQHF. CDR3 bases: TGTGCCAGCTCACAGGGGATTAGCAATCAGCCCCAGCATTTT.

The chain carries TRBV4-1 and TRBJ1-2, with a possible D match to TRBD1 (6 bases). This CDR3 has 15 amino acids. V lost 0 bases and J 4 bases, leaving 12 bases between the germline ends. The germline gives CDR1 MGHRA, CDR2 YSYEKL. The CDR3 DNA reads as TGCGCCAGCAGCCAAGAACTGACAGGATTCTATGGCTACACCTTC. Its protein product is CASSQELTGFYGYTF.

Comments on this clone: This sample includes further DNA sequences coding for the same CDR3. V is TRBV28 and J is TRBJ2-3; D not resolved. Per germline, CDR1 MDHEN and CDR2 SYDVKM. Trimming removed 1 base from V and 0 bases from J, with 2 bases in between. CDR3 length: 13 amino acids. The CDR3 spells CASSLSSTDTQYF. The CDR3 nucleotides are TGTGCCAGCAGTTTATCGAGCACAGATACGCAGTATTTT.

The rearrangement joins TRBV28 to TRBJ2-1; 15 bases agree with TRBD2. CDR1 MDHEN and CDR2 SYDVKM come from the germline V gene. The CDR3 is 21 amino acids. J was trimmed by 0 bases and V by 3 bases; bases with no gene match: 12. The CDR3 DNA follows: TGTGCCAGCAGTTTCCCCATCGGGACTAGCGGGGGGACCAGCTCCTACAATGAGCAGTTCTTC. Protein: CASSFPIGTSGGTSSYNEQFF.